Described below is a single T cell receptor (beta chain) sequence and its context. Antigen: not known. The V gene's germline CDR1 is SGHDT and CDR2 YYEEEE. Trimming removed 0 bases from V and 2 bases from J, with 11 bases in between. The length of the CDR3 is 15 residues. Markers CD45RO/CCR7/CD25/CD127/CD95/CD27 served to sort CD4+ naive, central memory, regulatory and stem cell-like memory cells. The record originates from a study of beta chain features in type 1 diabetes. Every isolated RNA sample was fully reverse transcribed, so sequencing captured expressed TCRB transcripts. The protocol was immunoSEQ multiplex PCR, while the TCRdb copy is restricted to in-frame clones and leaves out a portion. The profile shows more than 55,000 clones, 40% to 65% of them singletons. Whole-study results and caveats: Amplification by PCR could prefer shorter templates, with the same effect in patients and controls. cDNA-based reads could over-represent cells with high TCR expression. All four CD4+ subsets of Type 1 diabetes patients contained TCRB CDR3s that were moderately but significantly shorter.

The material sequenced was Tregs from blood. The clonotype originates from a woman between 40 and 50 years old with type 1 diabetes. The chain combines TRBV5-6 with TRBJ2-5; weak D call: TRBD2 (5 bases). The CDR3 reads CASSLEFGGQETQYF. The CDR3 nucleotides are TGTGCCAGCAGCTTGGAATTTGGAGGACAAGAGACCCAGTACTTC.